The clone carrying this T cell receptor beta chain appeared a few times. Alongside a J-beta primer mix, a sample-barcoded 5' primer served in a second PCR lasting roughly 7 to 11 cycles. TCRdb reprocessed the 5' RACE reads via MiXCR and lists one record per CDR3 protein. The sample has approximately 1,000,000 distinct CDR3 sequences; 30% to 40% are singletons. The record originates from a study of blood T cells in healthy people across ages. This CDR3 spans 15 amino acids. Germline CDR1 reads SQVTM; CDR2 reads ANQGSEA. V shed 1 base and J shed 7 bases, with 18 bases lying between them. This chain links TRBV29-1 with TRBJ2-3, with D possibly matching TRBD2 (6 bases). The source of this sequence is a man younger than 30 in good health. Sequencing was carried out using blood. In nucleotides, the CDR3 is TGCAGCGTTGAAGGGCTGGAGGGTTTTAGAAATACGCAGTATTTT. Protein: CSVEGLEGFRNTQYF.